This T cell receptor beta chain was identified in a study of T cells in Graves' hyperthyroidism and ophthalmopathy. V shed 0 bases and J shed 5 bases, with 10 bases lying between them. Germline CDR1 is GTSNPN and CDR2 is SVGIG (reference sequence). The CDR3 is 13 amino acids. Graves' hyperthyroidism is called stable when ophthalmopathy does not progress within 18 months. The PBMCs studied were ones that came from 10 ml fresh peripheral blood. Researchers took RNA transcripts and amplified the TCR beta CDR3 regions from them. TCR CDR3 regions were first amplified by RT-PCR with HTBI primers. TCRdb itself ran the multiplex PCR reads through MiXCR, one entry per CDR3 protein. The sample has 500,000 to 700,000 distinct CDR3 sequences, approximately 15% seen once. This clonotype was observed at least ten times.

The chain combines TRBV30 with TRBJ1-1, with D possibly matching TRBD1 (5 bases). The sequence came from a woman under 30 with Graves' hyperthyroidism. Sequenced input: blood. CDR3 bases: TGTGCCTGGAGTGTGGGGGGGTTGACTGAAGCTTTCTTT. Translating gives CAWSVGGLTEAFF.